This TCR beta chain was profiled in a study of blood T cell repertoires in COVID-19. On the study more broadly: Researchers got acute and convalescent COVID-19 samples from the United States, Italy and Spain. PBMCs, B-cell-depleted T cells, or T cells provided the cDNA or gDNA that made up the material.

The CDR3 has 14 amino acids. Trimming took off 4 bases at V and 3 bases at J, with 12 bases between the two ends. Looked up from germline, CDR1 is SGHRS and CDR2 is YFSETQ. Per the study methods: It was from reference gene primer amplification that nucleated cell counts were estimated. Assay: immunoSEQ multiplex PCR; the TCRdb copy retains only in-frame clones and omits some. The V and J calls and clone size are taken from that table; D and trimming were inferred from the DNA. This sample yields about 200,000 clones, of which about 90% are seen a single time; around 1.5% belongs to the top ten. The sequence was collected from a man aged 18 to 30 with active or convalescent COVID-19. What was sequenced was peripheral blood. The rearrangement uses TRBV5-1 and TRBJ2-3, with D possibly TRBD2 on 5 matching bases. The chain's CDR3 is CASSIRDRTDTQYF. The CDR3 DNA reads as TGCGCCAGCAGCATACGGGATAGGACAGATACGCAGTATTTT.